What follows are 14 T cell receptor beta chains derived from one specimen sequenced in a study of control samples from healthy donors and cancer patients. Sequencing used immunoSEQ multiplex PCR; TCRdb keeps in-frame clones, though not all of them. The table lists some 140,000 clones, about nine tenths of them singletons, with around 11% in the top ten. Sequencing was performed on blood. All receptors come from a man aged 25-45 years in good health.

The V call is TRBV11-3, the J call TRBJ2-7, with TRBD2 as a possible D gene (5 bases). The CDR3 sequence is 15 residues long. The V end lost 3 bases, the J end lost 6 bases, and 18 bases lay between the germline ends. The germline gives CDR1 SGHNT, CDR2 YENEEA. CDR3 coding DNA: TGTGCCAGCAGCTTGGGAGACTTGGAGTCCGGCGAGCAGTACTTC. Translation gives CASSLGDLESGEQYF.

V usage is TRBV5-1 and J usage is TRBJ1-4; 9 nucleotides agree with TRBD1. Germline assignment: CDR1 SGHRS and CDR2 YFSETQ. There are 17 residues in the CDR3. Trimming cost V 0 bases and J 5 bases; bases outside gene matches: 8. The CDR3 loop reads CASSLGVSTGGNEKLFF. CDR3 nucleotide sequence: TGCGCCAGCAGCTTGGGGGTTTCTACAGGGGGCAATGAAAAACTGTTTTTT.

The J gene is TRBJ1-4, the V gene TRBV4-1, with a possible D match to TRBD1 (5 bases). The germline V gene has CDR1 MGHRA and CDR2 YSYEKL. The length of the CDR3 is 17 residues. V was pared by 0 bases and J by 5 bases, with 16 bases between. The CDR3 DNA is TGCGCCAGCAGCCAAGAGATTTCTGACAGTTTAAATGAAAAACTGTTTTTT. As protein: CASSQEISDSLNEKLFF.

The chain couples TRBV6-6 to TRBJ2-5, with TRBD2 identical over 8 bases. This CDR3 region has 13 residues. Unmatched junction bases numbered 4, after V lost 6 bases and J lost 4 bases. Germline-derived CDR1 and CDR2 are MNHNY and SVGAGI (reference sequence). CDR3 DNA: TGTGCCAGCAGGCGAGCGGGAGCAGAGACCCAGTACTTC. Amino acid sequence: CASRRAGAETQYF.

The genes are TRBV5-4 and TRBJ2-6, with D unresolved. Looked up from germline, CDR1 is SGHNT and CDR2 is YYREEE (reference sequence). V lost 0 bases to trimming and J lost 0 bases, with 16 bases between them. CDR3 length: 19 amino acids. CDR3 in amino acids: CASSLGIATRYSGANVLTF. The DNA of the CDR3 is TGTGCCAGCAGCTTGGGAATCGCAACCAGGTACTCTGGGGCCAACGTCCTGACTTTC.

The gene calls are TRBV19 and TRBJ1-2; tentative D call: TRBD1 (5 bases). Germline V gene lookup returns CDR1 LNHDA and CDR2 SQIVND (reference sequence). CDR3 length equals 14 residues. V lost 3 bases and J 2 bases, leaving 10 bases between the germline ends. The CDR3 is CASSIRESNYGYTF. The CDR3 DNA reads TGTGCCAGTAGTATCAGGGAGTCAAACTATGGCTACACCTTC.

The V gene is TRBV24-1, the J gene TRBJ2-5; 10 bases are shared with TRBD1. The CDR3 consists of 16 residues. V shed 4 bases, J shed 4 bases, and the junction held 8 bases outside the gene matches. Germline-derived CDR1 and CDR2 are KGHDR and SFDVKD. CDR3: CATSDQDRGRRETQYF. The CDR3 region has the DNA TGTGCCACCAGTGACCAAGACAGGGGGCGCAGAGAGACCCAGTACTTC.

The V gene is TRBV7-9, the J gene TRBJ2-7; D not certain. The CDR3 has 15 amino acids. Trimming stripped 1 base from V and 0 bases from J, with 10 bases between. Germline assignment: CDR1 SEHNR and CDR2 FQNEAQ (reference sequence). Here the CDR3 reads CASSLGMESSYEQYF. As DNA, the CDR3 is TGTGCCAGCAGCTTAGGTATGGAGAGCTCCTACGAGCAGTACTTC.

Written as DNA, the CDR3 is TGTGCCAGCAGCCAAACCTCGGCCAAGGGGAGCAATCAGCCCCAGCATTTT. Protein sequence: CASSQTSAKGSNQPQHF. The V gene is TRBV3-1 (or the pseudogene TRBV3-2), the J gene TRBJ1-5; D perhaps matches TRBD1 (5 bases). There are 17 residues in the CDR3. V was pared by 2 bases and J by 1 base, with 15 bases between. Per the germline V gene, CDR1 is LGHDT and CDR2 is YNNKEL (reference sequence).

The chain joins TRBV29-1 to TRBJ1-3; perhaps TRBD1 as D (5 bases). The germline gives CDR1 SQVTM, CDR2 ANQGSEA. V was shortened by 3 bases and J by 0 bases, with 9 bases between the two germline ends. The CDR3 runs to 14 residues. CDR3: CSVDGGGSGNTIYF. In nucleotides, the CDR3 is TGCAGCGTTGACGGGGGTGGCTCTGGAAACACCATATATTTT.

The chain recombines TRBV6-6 with TRBJ1-3; D is unclear. Trimming took off 10 bases at V and 1 base at J, with 8 bases between the two ends. Germline V lookup: CDR1 MNHNY, CDR2 SVGAGI (reference sequence). The CDR3 is 12 residues long. CDR3 region: CAIRESGNTIYF. In DNA, the CDR3 is TGTGCCATCCGGGAATCTGGAAACACCATATATTTT.

The chain couples TRBV6-2 or TRBV6-3 to TRBJ2-1, with TRBD2 identical over 10 bases. There are 15 residues in the CDR3. The trim removed 2 bases at V and 6 bases at J, leaving 4 bases unmatched. Germline lookup yields CDR1 MNHEY and CDR2 SVGEGT. The CDR3 coding sequence is TGTGCCAGCAGTTACCTAGCGGGAGTCGTCAATGAGCAGTTCTTC. Its translation: CASSYLAGVVNEQFF.

The J gene is TRBJ2-6, the V gene TRBV6-5; D remains unclear. V shed 5 bases and J shed 0 bases, with 8 bases lying between them. Germline V gene sequence: CDR1 MNHEY, CDR2 SVGAGI. The CDR3 runs to 15 residues. The DNA of the CDR3 is TGTGCCAGCAGTAAACAGAGCTCTGGGGCCAACGTCCTGACTTTC. Its translation is CASSKQSSGANVLTF.

This clone is a singleton in its sample. The chain employs TRBV20-1 and TRBJ1-2, with D possibly matching TRBD1 (6 bases). The V gene's germline CDR1 is DFQATT and CDR2 SNEGSKA (reference sequence). With 6 bases removed from V and 8 bases from J, the gap between germline ends came to 10 bases. CDR3 length: 10 amino acids. The CDR3 nucleotides are TGCAGTGCGTGGACAGTCGGCTACACCTTC. Translated, it gives CSAWTVGYTF.